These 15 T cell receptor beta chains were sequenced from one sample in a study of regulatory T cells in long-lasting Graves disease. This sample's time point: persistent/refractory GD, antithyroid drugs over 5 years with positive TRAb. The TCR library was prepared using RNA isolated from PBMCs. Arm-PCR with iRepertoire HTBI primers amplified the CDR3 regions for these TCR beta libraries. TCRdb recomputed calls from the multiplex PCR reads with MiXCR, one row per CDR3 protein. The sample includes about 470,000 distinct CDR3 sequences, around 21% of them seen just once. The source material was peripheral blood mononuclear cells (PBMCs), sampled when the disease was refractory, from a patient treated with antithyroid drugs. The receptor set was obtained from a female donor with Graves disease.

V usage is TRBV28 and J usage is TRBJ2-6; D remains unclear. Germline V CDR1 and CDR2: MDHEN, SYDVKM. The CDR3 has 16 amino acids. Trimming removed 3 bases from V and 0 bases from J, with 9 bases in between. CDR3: CASSFPLSSGANVLTF. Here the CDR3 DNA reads TGTGCCAGCAGTTTTCCCCTCAGCTCTGGGGCCAACGTCCTGACTTTC.

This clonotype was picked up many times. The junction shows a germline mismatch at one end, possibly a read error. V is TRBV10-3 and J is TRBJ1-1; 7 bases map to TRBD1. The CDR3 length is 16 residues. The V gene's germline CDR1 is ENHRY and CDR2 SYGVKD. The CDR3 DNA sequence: TGTGCCACCAGTACTCCTAATACAGGGGCCAACACTGAAGCTTTCTTT. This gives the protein CATSTPNTGANTEAFF.

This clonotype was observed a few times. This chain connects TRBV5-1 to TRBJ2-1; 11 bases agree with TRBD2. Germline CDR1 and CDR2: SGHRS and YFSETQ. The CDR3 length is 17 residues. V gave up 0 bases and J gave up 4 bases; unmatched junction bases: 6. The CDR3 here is CASSLEASGRLYNEQFF. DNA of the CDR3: TGCGCCAGCAGCTTGGAGGCTAGCGGGAGGCTTTACAATGAGCAGTTCTTC.

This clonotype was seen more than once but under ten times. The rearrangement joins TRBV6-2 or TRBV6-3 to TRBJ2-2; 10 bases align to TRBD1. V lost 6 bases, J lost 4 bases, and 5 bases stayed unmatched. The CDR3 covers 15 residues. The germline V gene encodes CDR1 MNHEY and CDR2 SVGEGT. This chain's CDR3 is CASRRRTGGTGELFF. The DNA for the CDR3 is TGTGCCAGCAGGCGACGGACAGGGGGCACCGGGGAGCTGTTTTTT.

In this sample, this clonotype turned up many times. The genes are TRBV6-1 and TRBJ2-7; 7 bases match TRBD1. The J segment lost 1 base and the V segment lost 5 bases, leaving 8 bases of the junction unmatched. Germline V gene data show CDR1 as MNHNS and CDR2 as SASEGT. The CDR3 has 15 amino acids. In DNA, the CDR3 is TGTGCCAGCAGTCCCCCCGGGACAGCTTCCTACGAGCAGTACTTC. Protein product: CASSPPGTASYEQYF.

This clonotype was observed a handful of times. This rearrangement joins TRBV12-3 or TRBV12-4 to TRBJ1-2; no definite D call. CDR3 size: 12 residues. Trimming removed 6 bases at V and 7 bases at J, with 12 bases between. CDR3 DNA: TGTGCCAGCAGCCAAGGGTACTGTGGCTACACCTTC. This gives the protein CASSQGYCGYTF.

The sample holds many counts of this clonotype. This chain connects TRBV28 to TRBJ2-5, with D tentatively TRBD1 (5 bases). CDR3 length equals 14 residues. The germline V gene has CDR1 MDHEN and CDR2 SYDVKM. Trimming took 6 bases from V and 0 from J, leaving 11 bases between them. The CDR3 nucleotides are TGTGCCAGCAGCTTAGGGGAAGACCAAGAGACCCAGTACTTC. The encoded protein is CASSLGEDQETQYF.

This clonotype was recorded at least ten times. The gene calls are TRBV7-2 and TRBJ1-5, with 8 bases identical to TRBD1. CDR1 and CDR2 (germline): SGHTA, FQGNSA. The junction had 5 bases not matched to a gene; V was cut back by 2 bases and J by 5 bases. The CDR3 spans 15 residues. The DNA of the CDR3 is TGTGCCAGCAGCTTATTTTCAGGGGGCGATCAGCCCCAGCATTTT. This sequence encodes CASSLFSGGDQPQHF.

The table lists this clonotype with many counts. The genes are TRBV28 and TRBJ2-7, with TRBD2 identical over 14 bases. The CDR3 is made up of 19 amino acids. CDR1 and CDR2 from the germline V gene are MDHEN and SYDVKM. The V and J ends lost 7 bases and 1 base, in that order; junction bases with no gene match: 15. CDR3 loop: CASKTTSGTSGSFSYEQYF. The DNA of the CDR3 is TGTGCCAGCAAAACGACCTCCGGGACTAGCGGGAGTTTTTCCTACGAGCAGTACTTC.

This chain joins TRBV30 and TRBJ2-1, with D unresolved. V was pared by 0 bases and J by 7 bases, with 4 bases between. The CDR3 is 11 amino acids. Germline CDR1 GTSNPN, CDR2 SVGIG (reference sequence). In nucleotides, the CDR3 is TGTGCCTGGAGTGTATCGAATGAGCAGTTCTTC. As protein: CAWSVSNEQFF.

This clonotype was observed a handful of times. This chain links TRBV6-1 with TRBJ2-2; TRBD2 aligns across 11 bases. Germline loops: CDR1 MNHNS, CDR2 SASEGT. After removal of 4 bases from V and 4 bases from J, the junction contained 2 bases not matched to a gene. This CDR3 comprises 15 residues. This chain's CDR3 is CASSAGLAGTGELFF. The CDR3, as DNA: TGTGCCAGCAGTGCCGGACTAGCGGGCACCGGGGAGCTGTTTTTT.

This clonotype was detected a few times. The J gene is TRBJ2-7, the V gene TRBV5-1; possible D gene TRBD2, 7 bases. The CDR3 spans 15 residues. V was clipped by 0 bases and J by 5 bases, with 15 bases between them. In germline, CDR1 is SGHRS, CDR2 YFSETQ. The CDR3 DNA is TGCGCCAGCAGCTTGGAAGGGGGGGACTGGGACGAGCAGTACTTC. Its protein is CASSLEGGDWDEQYF.

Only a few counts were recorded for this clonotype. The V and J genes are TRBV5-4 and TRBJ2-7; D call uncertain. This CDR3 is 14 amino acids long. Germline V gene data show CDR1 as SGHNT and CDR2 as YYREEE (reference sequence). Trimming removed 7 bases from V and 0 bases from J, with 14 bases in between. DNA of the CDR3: TGTGCCAGCGATGACTCCCCCAACTCCTACGAGCAGTACTTC. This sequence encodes CASDDSPNSYEQYF.

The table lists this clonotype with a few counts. CDR3 bases: TGCGCCAGCAGTCCGGACCAGGCCCTTATTGACGAGCAGTACTTC. Protein sequence: CASSPDQALIDEQYF. This chain uses TRBV5-1 with TRBJ2-7; no firm D call. Trimming stripped 5 bases from V and 5 bases from J, with 20 bases between. The CDR3 consists of 15 residues. Germline V lookup: CDR1 SGHRS, CDR2 YFSETQ.

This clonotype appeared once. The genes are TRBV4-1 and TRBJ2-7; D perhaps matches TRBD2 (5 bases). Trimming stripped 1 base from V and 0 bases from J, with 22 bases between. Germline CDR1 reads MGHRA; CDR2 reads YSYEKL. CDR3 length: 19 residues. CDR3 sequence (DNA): TGCGCCAGCAGCCAAGTTCACGTACTGATAGATGAGGGCTCCTACGAGCAGTACTTC. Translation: CASSQVHVLIDEGSYEQYF.